What follows are 14 T cell receptor beta chains derived from one specimen sequenced in a study of blood T cell repertoires in COVID-19. The data were produced by immunoSEQ multiplex PCR, yet TCRdb's version contains in-frame clones alone and is incomplete. Here the sample spans about 85,000 clones, around four fifths being singletons. The specimen was peripheral blood. All receptors come from an older man with acute or convalescent COVID-19.

This clone was seen only a few times. The rearrangement uses TRBV7-9 and TRBJ1-3; TRBD1 matches at 9 bases. The germline V gene encodes CDR1 SEHNR and CDR2 FQNEAQ (reference sequence). V lost 5 bases, J lost 0 bases, and 5 bases stayed unmatched. The length of the CDR3 is 16 residues. The CDR3 sequence: CASSRRDRVSGNTIYF. DNA for the CDR3: TGTGCCAGCAGCCGCCGGGACAGGGTCTCTGGAAACACCATATATTTT.

The chain couples TRBV19 to TRBJ1-5; D is uncertain. The V end was cut by 7 bases, the J end by 3 bases, with 10 bases between. Germline lookup yields CDR1 LNHDA and CDR2 SQIVND (reference sequence). The CDR3 has 13 residues. CDR3 sequence: CASNFQFNQPQHF. CDR3 in DNA: TGTGCCAGTAATTTCCAGTTCAATCAGCCCCAGCATTTT.

The chain recombines TRBV2 with TRBJ1-6; 7 bases map to TRBD1. The CDR3 spans 16 residues. V gave up 4 bases and J gave up 0 bases; unmatched junction bases: 3. Germline V gene data show CDR1 as SNHLY and CDR2 as FYNNEI. CDR3: CASSARDSSYNSPLHF. The CDR3 DNA is TGTGCCAGCAGTGCTCGGGACAGCTCCTATAATTCACCCCTCCACTTT.

The V gene is TRBV2, the J gene TRBJ2-2; 7 bases agree with TRBD1. Germline V lookup: CDR1 SNHLY, CDR2 FYNNEI. V shed 3 bases, J shed 4 bases, and the junction held 8 bases outside the gene matches. The CDR3 is 16 amino acids. DNA for the CDR3: TGTGCCAGCAGTGAGACAGGGTGGTTTGGCACCGGGGAGCTGTTTTTT. Its translation: CASSETGWFGTGELFF.

This clone was found a few times. This rearrangement joins TRBV6-5 to TRBJ1-1, with D perhaps matching TRBD1 (6 bases). Germline values: CDR1 MNHEY, CDR2 SVGAGI. V was cut by 6 bases and J by 4 bases, with 12 bases left in between. There are 13 residues in the CDR3. CDR3 sequence: CASSSRGTTEAFF. CDR3 in DNA: TGTGCCAGCAGCTCCAGGGGTACCACTGAAGCTTTCTTT.

V and J are TRBV28 and TRBJ1-1; D is unresolved. The V and J ends lost 7 bases and 0 bases respectively, with 3 bases between them. The CDR3 consists of 11 residues. Germline assignment: CDR1 MDHEN and CDR2 SYDVKM. CDR3 residues: CASTVNTEAFF. The CDR3, as DNA: TGTGCCAGCACGGTGAACACTGAAGCTTTCTTT.

This chain uses TRBV5-1 with TRBJ1-6; 7 bases map to TRBD1. With V trimmed by 2 bases and J by 7 bases, 12 bases remained unmatched. The germline V gene has CDR1 SGHRS and CDR2 YFSETQ. The CDR3 spans 17 residues. The DNA of the CDR3 is TGCGCCAGCAGCTTTTCCCCGTCCGGGACAGCAAATTCACCCCTCCACTTT. Translated: CASSFSPSGTANSPLHF.

Notes on this clone: Other DNA sequences in the sample encode the same CDR3. The rearrangement links TRBV5-1 to TRBJ2-3; 12 nucleotides agree with TRBD2. V lost 4 bases to trimming and J lost 6 bases; unmatched junction nucleotides: 6. The CDR3 runs 15 residues. Per the germline V gene, CDR1 is SGHRS and CDR2 is YFSETQ. The CDR3 reads CASSPGLAGSDTQYF. The CDR3, as DNA: TGCGCCAGCAGCCCAGGACTAGCGGGGAGTGATACGCAGTATTTT.

J is TRBJ2-1 and V is TRBV4-1; TRBD1 matches 8 bases. Germline CDR1 reads MGHRA; CDR2 reads YSYEKL. V trimming: 4 bases; J trimming: 8 bases; junction bases outside the gene matches: 10. There are 15 residues in the CDR3. The CDR3 nucleotides read TGCGCCAGCAGCCTCAGGCAGGGGGCGTGGGATGAGCAGTTCTTC. It translates to CASSLRQGAWDEQFF.

This chain joins TRBV7-3 and TRBJ2-1; tentatively, D is TRBD1 (6 bases). V gave up 5 bases and J gave up 8 bases, with 19 bases separating them. The length of the CDR3 is 15 residues. Germline V CDR1 and CDR2: SGHTA, FQGTGA. DNA of the CDR3: TGTGCCAGCAGCAAATCAGGGGCCCTTGGGGATGAGCAGTTCTTC. This codes for CASSKSGALGDEQFF.

The chain joins TRBV9 to TRBJ2-6; TRBD2 matches 7 bases. The CDR3 contains 16 residues. Per germline, CDR1 SGDLS and CDR2 YYNGEE. The ends lost 3 bases at V and 2 bases at J; junction bases unmatched: 5. CDR3: CASSASGVPGANVLTF. CDR3 nucleotides: TGTGCCAGCAGCGCCAGCGGGGTCCCTGGGGCCAACGTCCTGACTTTC.

This clone was picked up a small number of times. The rearrangement uses TRBV3-1 (or the pseudogene TRBV3-2) and TRBJ1-2; the D is unclear. The germline V gene has CDR1 LGHDT and CDR2 YNNKEL (reference sequence). The V end lost 0 bases, the J end lost 4 bases, and 9 bases lay between the germline ends. CDR3 length: 14 amino acids. The CDR3 spells CASSQDSRGYGYTF. For the CDR3, the DNA is TGTGCCAGCAGCCAAGATTCAAGAGGCTATGGCTACACCTTC.

The gene calls are TRBV11-2 and TRBJ1-4, with 7 positions matching TRBD1. Losses at the gene ends were 1 base for V and 2 bases for J; bases not matched to a gene: 4. Germline V gives CDR1 SGHAT, CDR2 FQNNGV. The CDR3 runs to 16 residues. CDR3 in amino acids: CASSLVGGGTNEKLFF. In DNA form, the CDR3 reads TGTGCCAGCAGCTTAGTAGGGGGCGGGACTAATGAAAAACTGTTTTTT.

This clone is a singleton in its sample. The CDR3 sequence: CASSLVLSSEQYF. CDR3 DNA sequence: TGTGCCAGCAGCTTGGTTCTTTCGTCCGAGCAGTACTTC. The V and J genes are TRBV5-5 and TRBJ2-7; no firm D call. CDR3 length equals 13 residues. Germline CDR1 is SGHKS and CDR2 is YYEKEE (reference sequence). Trimming took off 0 bases at V and 6 bases at J, with 10 bases between the two ends.